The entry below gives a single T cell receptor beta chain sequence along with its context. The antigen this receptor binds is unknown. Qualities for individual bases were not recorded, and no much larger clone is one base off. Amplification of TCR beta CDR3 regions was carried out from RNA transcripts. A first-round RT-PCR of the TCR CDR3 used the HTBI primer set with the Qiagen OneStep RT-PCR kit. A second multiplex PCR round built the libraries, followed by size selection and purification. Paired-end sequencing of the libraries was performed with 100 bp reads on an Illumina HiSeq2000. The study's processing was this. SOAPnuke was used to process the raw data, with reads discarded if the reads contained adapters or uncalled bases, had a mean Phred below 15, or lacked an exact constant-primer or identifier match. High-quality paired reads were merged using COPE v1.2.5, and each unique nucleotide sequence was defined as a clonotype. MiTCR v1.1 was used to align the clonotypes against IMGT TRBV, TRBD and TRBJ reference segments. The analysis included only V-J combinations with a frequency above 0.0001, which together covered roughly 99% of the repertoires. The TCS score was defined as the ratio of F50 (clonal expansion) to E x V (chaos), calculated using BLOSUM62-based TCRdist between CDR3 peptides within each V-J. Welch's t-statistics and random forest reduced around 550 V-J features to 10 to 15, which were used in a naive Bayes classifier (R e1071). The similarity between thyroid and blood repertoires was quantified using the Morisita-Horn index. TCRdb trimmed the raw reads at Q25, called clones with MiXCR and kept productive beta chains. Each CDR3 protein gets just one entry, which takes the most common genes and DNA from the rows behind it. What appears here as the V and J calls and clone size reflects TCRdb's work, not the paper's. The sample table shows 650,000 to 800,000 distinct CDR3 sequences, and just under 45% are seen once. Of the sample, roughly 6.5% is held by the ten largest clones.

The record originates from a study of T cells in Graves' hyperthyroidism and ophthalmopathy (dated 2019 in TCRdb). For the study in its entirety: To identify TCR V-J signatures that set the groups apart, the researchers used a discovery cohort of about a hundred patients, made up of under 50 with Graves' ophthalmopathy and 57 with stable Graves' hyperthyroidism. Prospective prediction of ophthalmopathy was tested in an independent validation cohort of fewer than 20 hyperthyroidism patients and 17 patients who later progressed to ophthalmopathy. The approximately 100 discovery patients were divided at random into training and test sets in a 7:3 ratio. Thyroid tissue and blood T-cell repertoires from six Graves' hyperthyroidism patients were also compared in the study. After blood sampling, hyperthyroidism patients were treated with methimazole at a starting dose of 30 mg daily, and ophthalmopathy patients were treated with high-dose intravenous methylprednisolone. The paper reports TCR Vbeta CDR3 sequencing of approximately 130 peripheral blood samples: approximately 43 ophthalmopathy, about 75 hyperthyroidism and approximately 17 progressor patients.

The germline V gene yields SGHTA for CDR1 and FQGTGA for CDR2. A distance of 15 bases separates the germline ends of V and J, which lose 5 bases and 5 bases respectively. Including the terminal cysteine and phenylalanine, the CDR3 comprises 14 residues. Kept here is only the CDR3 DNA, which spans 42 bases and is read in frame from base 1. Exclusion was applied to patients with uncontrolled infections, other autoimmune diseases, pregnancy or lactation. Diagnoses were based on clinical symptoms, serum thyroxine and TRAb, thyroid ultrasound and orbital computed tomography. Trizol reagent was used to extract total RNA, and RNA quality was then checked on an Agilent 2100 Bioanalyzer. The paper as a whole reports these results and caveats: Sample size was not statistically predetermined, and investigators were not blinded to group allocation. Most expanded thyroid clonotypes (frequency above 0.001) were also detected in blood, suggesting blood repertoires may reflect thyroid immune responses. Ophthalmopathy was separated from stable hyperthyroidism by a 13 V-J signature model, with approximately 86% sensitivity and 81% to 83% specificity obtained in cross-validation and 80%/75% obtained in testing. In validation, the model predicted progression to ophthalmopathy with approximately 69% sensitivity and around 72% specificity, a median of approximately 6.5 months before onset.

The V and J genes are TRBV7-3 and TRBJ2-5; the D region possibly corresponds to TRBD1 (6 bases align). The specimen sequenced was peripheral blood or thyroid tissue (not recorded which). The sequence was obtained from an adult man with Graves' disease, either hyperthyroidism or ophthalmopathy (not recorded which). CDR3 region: CASSRQQGYETQYF. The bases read TGTGCCAGCAGCCGCCAACAGGGATACGAGACCCAGTACTTC.